A selection of T cell receptor beta chains follows, all from one sample in a study of OX40 agonist ivuxolimab in advanced cancers. The data were produced by immunoSEQ multiplex PCR, yet TCRdb's version contains in-frame clones alone and is incomplete. There are roughly 100,000 clones in the sample; about 86% occur only once, and 1.5% to 2% lies in the top ten. The sequencing used CD4+ or CD8+ T cells sorted from blood, collected in a trial of the OX40 agonist ivuxolimab. These receptor sequences come from an adult with an advanced solid tumor such as melanoma, head and neck, liver or kidney cancer. CDR3s include the opening cysteine and the closing phenylalanine or tryptophan. Each record gives: clone size, V gene, D gene, J gene, CDR3 DNA, CDR3 protein. The D gene is left open where the match is weak. Expanded clones get a size class; other rows say once, few or many, or leave the size out.

abundance: once
v_gene: TRBV7-6
d_gene: NA
j_gene: TRBJ2-1
CDR3nt: TGTGCCAGCAGCTTATTTGGGGCAGCGTACAATGAGCAGTTCTTC
CDR3aa: CASSLFGAAYNEQFF

abundance: NA
v_gene: TRBV4-1
d_gene: TRBD2
j_gene: TRBJ2-3
CDR3nt: TGCGCCAGCAGCCAGCGACTAGCGGGAGAGGGAGATACGCAGTATTTT
CDR3aa: CASSQRLAGEGDTQYF

abundance: few
v_gene: TRBV6-6
d_gene: TRBD1
j_gene: TRBJ2-1
CDR3nt: TGTGCCAGCAGCGGGTCAGACAGGGGGGGAGTTCGAGAGCAGTTCTTC
CDR3aa: CASSGSDRGGVREQFF

abundance: NA
v_gene: TRBV10-2
d_gene: TRBD2
j_gene: TRBJ2-1
CDR3nt: TGCGCCAGCAGTGAGTCGACTCGGGGGGGTCAGCAGTTCTTC
CDR3aa: CASSESTRGGQQFF

abundance: once
v_gene: TRBV13
d_gene: NA
j_gene: TRBJ1-4
CDR3nt: TGTGCCAGCAGGCGAGGGGCAACTAATGAAAAACTGTTTTTT
CDR3aa: CASRRGATNEKLFF

abundance: NA
v_gene: TRBV21-1
d_gene: NA
j_gene: TRBJ2-5
CDR3nt: TGTGCCGGAGAAAAGTACCAAGAGACCCAGTACTTC
CDR3aa: CAGEKYQETQYF

abundance: once
v_gene: TRBV5-1
d_gene: NA
j_gene: TRBJ2-5
CDR3nt: TGCGCCAGCAGCTTGGCTCAAGAGACCCAGTACTTC
CDR3aa: CASSLAQETQYF

abundance: NA
v_gene: TRBV18
d_gene: NA
j_gene: TRBJ2-7
CDR3nt: TGTGCCAGCTCACTCCAGGCGTACGAGCAGTACTTC
CDR3aa: CASSLQAYEQYF

abundance: NA
v_gene: TRBV15
d_gene: NA
j_gene: TRBJ2-7
CDR3nt: TGTGCCACCAGCAGAGGCAACTTCCGAAGTGGTTACGAGCAGTACTTC
CDR3aa: CATSRGNFRSGYEQYF

abundance: NA
v_gene: TRBV29-1
d_gene: TRBD1
j_gene: TRBJ2-7
CDR3nt: TGCAGCGTTCAGACAGGGAACGGCTACGAGCAGTACTTC
CDR3aa: CSVQTGNGYEQYF

abundance: NA
v_gene: TRBV27
d_gene: NA
j_gene: TRBJ1-5
CDR3nt: TGTGCCAGCAGATACGAGGGGGGGAATCAGCCCCAGCATTTT
CDR3aa: CASRYEGGNQPQHF

abundance: NA
v_gene: TRBV18
d_gene: TRBD2
j_gene: TRBJ2-7
CDR3nt: TGTGCCAGCTCCGCGTTGGGCACCGGGACTAGAAGGTACGAGCAGTACTTC
CDR3aa: CASSALGTGTRRYEQYF

abundance: once
v_gene: TRBV5-1
d_gene: TRBD1
j_gene: TRBJ2-3
CDR3nt: TGCGCCAGCAGCCCCCAGGGGCAGGGGGCGATTGATACGCAGTATTTT
CDR3aa: CASSPQGQGAIDTQYF

abundance: few
v_gene: TRBV5-1
d_gene: NA
j_gene: TRBJ1-1
CDR3nt: TGCGCCAGCAGCCCGACAGGAAGGAACACTGAAGCTTTCTTT
CDR3aa: CASSPTGRNTEAFF

abundance: NA
v_gene: TRBV6-6
d_gene: TRBD1
j_gene: TRBJ1-5
CDR3nt: TGTGCCAGCAGAACCCAGGACAGGGTGAATCAGCCCCAGCATTTT
CDR3aa: CASRTQDRVNQPQHF

abundance: NA
v_gene: TRBV4-1
d_gene: TRBD1
j_gene: TRBJ1-2
CDR3nt: TGCGCCAGCAGCCAAGTAGCTCAGGGGGGGGTTGGCTATGGCTACACCTTC
CDR3aa: CASSQVAQGGVGYGYTF

abundance: NA
v_gene: TRBV6-6
d_gene: NA
j_gene: TRBJ2-3
CDR3nt: TGTGCCAGCAGTTACGCACAGAGCACAGATACGCAGTATTTT
CDR3aa: CASSYAQSTDTQYF

abundance: NA
v_gene: TRBV18
d_gene: NA
j_gene: TRBJ2-2
CDR3nt: TGTGCCAGCTCACCTCAGGGGACCGGGGAGCTGTTTTTT
CDR3aa: CASSPQGTGELFF

abundance: NA
v_gene: TRBV9
d_gene: NA
j_gene: TRBJ2-5
CDR3nt: TGTGCCAGCAGCGTAGGGGGCCAGCCGAGACAAGAGACCCAGTACTTC
CDR3aa: CASSVGGQPRQETQYF

abundance: NA
v_gene: TRBV11-2
d_gene: TRBD1
j_gene: TRBJ2-7
CDR3nt: TGTGCCAGCAGCTTAGATGGACAGGGGGTCGGTGAGCAGTACTTC
CDR3aa: CASSLDGQGVGEQYF

abundance: NA
v_gene: TRBV6-6
d_gene: TRBD2
j_gene: TRBJ2-2
CDR3nt: TGTGCCAGCAGTTACAGGCGGGAGCGGACCGGGGAGCTGTTTTTT
CDR3aa: CASSYRRERTGELFF

abundance: NA
v_gene: TRBV6-1
d_gene: TRBD1
j_gene: TRBJ2-7
CDR3nt: TGTGCCAGCAGTCTCAGGGGGCGGTACGAGCAGTACTTC
CDR3aa: CASSLRGRYEQYF

abundance: NA
v_gene: TRBV11-2
d_gene: NA
j_gene: TRBJ2-7
CDR3nt: TGTGCCAGCAGCACGGGACACCAAGTGGGGCCCGAGCAGTACTTC
CDR3aa: CASSTGHQVGPEQYF